The 20 T cell receptor beta chains presented below share a single source sample, sequenced in a study of cytomegalovirus exposure and HLA in healthy donors. Clones were sequenced by immunoSEQ multiplex PCR, and TCRdb holds only the in-frame ones, with some missing. The sample records about 180,000 clones, 85% being singletons. The sequenced sample was PBMCs. These receptors all come from a man younger than 30 in good health and CMV-seropositive.

CDR3 DNA sequence: TGTGCCTGGAGCAACTCTGGAAACACCATATATTTT. This translates into CAWSNSGNTIYF. The chain has TRBV30 and TRBJ1-3; D is unresolved. This CDR3 has 12 amino acids. Germline CDR1 reads GTSNPN; CDR2 reads SVGIG (reference sequence). Trimming removed 3 bases at V and 0 bases at J, with 3 bases between.

The rearrangement links TRBV30 to TRBJ1-1, with no clear D. Germline-derived CDR1 and CDR2 are GTSNPN and SVGIG (reference sequence). This CDR3 is built from 13 residues. V was shortened by 5 bases and J by 11 bases, with 21 bases between the two germline ends. CDR3 coding DNA: TGTGCCTGGTCCTTTGAAGGTGAATCCGGGGCTTTCTTT. It specifies CAWSFEGESGAFF.

This sequence joins TRBV6-6 and TRBJ2-7, with D perhaps matching TRBD1 (6 bases). The CDR3 sequence is 13 residues long. Germline CDR1 MNHNY, CDR2 SVGAGI (reference sequence). The V end was cut by 8 bases, the J end by 7 bases, with 18 bases between. CDR3 in DNA: TGTGCCAGCGGGTCAACAGGGTCGGGGGAGCAGTACTTC. This codes for CASGSTGSGEQYF.

This chain connects TRBV6-5 to TRBJ2-1; D is undetermined. The germline V and J ends were trimmed by 4 bases and 0 bases, with 13 bases remaining between them. Germline V gene lookup returns CDR1 MNHEY and CDR2 SVGAGI. The CDR3 totals 16 residues. This chain's CDR3 is CASSSATYSSYNEQFF. CDR3 nucleotides: TGTGCCAGCAGTTCCGCCACATACAGCTCCTACAATGAGCAGTTCTTC.

The chain is built from TRBV12-5 and TRBJ1-3, with TRBD1 identical over 7 bases. Germline V gene lookup returns CDR1 LGHNT and CDR2 FRNRAP. The CDR3 sequence is 14 residues long. V shed 1 base, J shed 14 bases, and the junction held 11 bases outside the gene matches. CDR3: CASGLAGQVTALYF. DNA for the CDR3: TGTGCTAGTGGTTTGGCCGGACAGGTCACCGCCCTATATTTT.

The chain combines TRBV5-5 with TRBJ1-2; tentative D call: TRBD1 (5 bases). CDR3 length: 13 residues. Germline loops: CDR1 SGHKS, CDR2 YYEKEE (reference sequence). V lost 2 bases and J lost 4, with 9 bases in between. The CDR3 sequence: CASSLGEGYGYTF. The DNA for the CDR3 is TGTGCCAGCAGCTTAGGGGAAGGCTATGGCTACACCTTC.

The V gene is TRBV7-9, the J gene TRBJ2-7; D perhaps matches TRBD1 (6 bases). This CDR3 comprises 13 residues. The V and J ends lost 1 base and 4 bases respectively, with 8 bases between them. Germline V CDR1 and CDR2: SEHNR, FQNEAQ (reference sequence). The CDR3 loop is CASSLGGQYEQYF. The CDR3 nucleotides read TGTGCCAGCAGCTTAGGGGGGCAATACGAGCAGTACTTC.

The rearrangement uses TRBV6-1 and TRBJ1-2; D possibly corresponds to TRBD1 (6 bases). The CDR3 has 13 amino acids. CDR1 is MNHNS and CDR2 is SASEGT in the germline V gene. Trimming stripped 5 bases from V and 5 bases from J, with 12 bases between. The CDR3 coding sequence is TGTGCCAGCAGTAATAAACAGGGTTATGGCTACACCTTC. Its protein is CASSNKQGYGYTF.

The V call is TRBV6-5, the J call TRBJ1-3; D remains ambiguous. V was trimmed by 6 bases and J by 0 bases, leaving 12 bases between them. The CDR3 is made up of 15 amino acids. Germline V gives CDR1 MNHEY, CDR2 SVGAGI. The CDR3 spells CASSPSGNSGNTIYF. For the CDR3, the DNA is TGTGCCAGCAGCCCTAGTGGAAACTCTGGAAACACCATATATTTT.

The genes are TRBV5-4 and TRBJ1-2; D remains unclear. CDR3 size: 16 residues. V dropped 4 bases and J dropped 1 base, with 17 bases sitting between them. CDR1 is SGHNT and CDR2 is YYREEE in the germline V gene (reference sequence). This CDR3 reads CASSGPAWVDNYGYTF. Here the CDR3 DNA reads TGTGCCAGCAGCGGGCCGGCATGGGTTGATAACTATGGCTACACCTTC.

J is TRBJ2-1 and V is TRBV28; tentative D call: TRBD1 (5 bases). Germline loops: CDR1 MDHEN, CDR2 SYDVKM. The CDR3 extends over 15 amino acids. The germline V and J ends were trimmed by 6 bases and 6 bases, with 18 bases remaining between them. The CDR3: CASSEGVASLNEQFF. In DNA form, the CDR3 reads TGTGCCAGCAGCGAAGGGGTGGCCTCTCTCAATGAGCAGTTCTTC.

The rearrangement uses TRBV28 and TRBJ1-5; D is undetermined. The CDR3 covers 15 residues. Germline V gene lookup returns CDR1 MDHEN and CDR2 SYDVKM. The ends were cut back, 4 bases at V and 4 bases at J, with 14 bases in the middle. CDR3 bases: TGTGCCAGCAGTTCCCCCGTCCGGGGAAATCAGCCCCAGCATTTT. Translation: CASSSPVRGNQPQHF.

The sample holds a few counts of this clone. The genes are TRBV19 and TRBJ2-1; 9 nucleotides match TRBD2. J was trimmed by 7 bases and V by 3 bases; bases with no gene match: 4. Germline loops: CDR1 LNHDA, CDR2 SQIVND (reference sequence). This CDR3 is 14 amino acids long. The CDR3 reads CASSIGLAGNEQFF. The CDR3 bases are TGTGCCAGTAGTATCGGCCTAGCGGGGAATGAGCAGTTCTTC.

This rearrangement joins TRBV11-2 to TRBJ2-2, with D uncertain. This CDR3 has 12 residues. V gave up 0 bases and J gave up 7 bases, with 3 bases separating them. CDR1 and CDR2 from the germline V gene are SGHAT and FQNNGV. The CDR3 region has the DNA TGTGCCAGCAGCTTAGATATCGGGGAGCTGTTTTTT. Its translation: CASSLDIGELFF.

This clone showed up just a few times. The DNA of the CDR3 is TGCAGCGTCCTCGCGACAGCCTATGGCTACACCTTC. This gives the protein CSVLATAYGYTF. The V gene is TRBV29-1, the J gene TRBJ1-2; maybe TRBD1 (5 bases). V was clipped by 6 bases and J by 4 bases, with 12 bases between them. This CDR3 has 12 residues. Germline values: CDR1 SQVTM, CDR2 ANQGSEA. Combining the CDR3 with reference TRBV29-1 and TRBJ1-2 gives the whole variable domain SAVISQKPSRDICQRGTSLTIQCQVDSQVTMMFWYRQQPGQSLTLIATANQGSEATYESGFVIDKFPISRPNLTFSTLTVSNMSPEDSSIYLCSVLATAYGYTFGSGTRLTVV.

The J gene is TRBJ2-3, the V gene TRBV4-1; D unresolved. The V end lost 1 base, the J end lost 0 bases, and 8 bases lay between the germline ends. CDR3 size: 15 residues. Germline lookup yields CDR1 MGHRA and CDR2 YSYEKL. CDR3 sequence reads: CASSQVARSTDTQYF. The DNA for the CDR3 is TGCGCCAGCAGCCAAGTTGCACGGAGCACAGATACGCAGTATTTT.

This clone was seen once. The chain carries TRBV2 and TRBJ1-2, with a tentative D call TRBD1 (6 bases). Between the trimmed V and J ends, which lost 1 base and 2 bases, there was a span of 14 bases. The V gene's germline CDR1 is SNHLY and CDR2 FYNNEI. CDR3 length equals 16 residues. CDR3 loop: CASSEGWRGANYGYTF. CDR3 bases: TGTGCCAGCAGTGAAGGGTGGCGGGGGGCCAACTATGGCTACACCTTC.

V usage is TRBV7-3 and J usage is TRBJ2-2, with D tentatively TRBD2 (5 bases). V was trimmed by 3 bases and J by 4 bases, leaving 12 bases between them. The germline gives CDR1 SGHTA, CDR2 FQGTGA. The CDR3 is 15 amino acids. This CDR3 is CASSLTTRATGELFF. The DNA of the CDR3 is TGTGCCAGCAGCTTGACTACCCGGGCCACCGGGGAGCTGTTTTTT.

The V gene is TRBV2, the J gene TRBJ2-1; 16 bases agree with TRBD2. The germline gives CDR1 SNHLY, CDR2 FYNNEI. The V gene end was trimmed by 6 bases and the J gene end by 8 bases; junction bases not matched to a gene: 10. The CDR3 is 17 residues long. The CDR3 DNA reads as TGTGCCAGCAGCGCTCCGGGACTAGCGGGGGGGATCTATGAGCAGTTCTTC. It encodes CASSAPGLAGGIYEQFF.

This clone has only one observation. The identical CDR3 is also encoded by other nucleotide sequences in the sample. The chain links TRBV30 to TRBJ2-6, with 7 positions matching TRBD1. The V gene end was trimmed by 3 bases and the J gene end by 2 bases; junction bases not matched to a gene: 1. The CDR3 contains 14 residues. Germline lookup yields CDR1 GTSNPN and CDR2 SVGIG (reference sequence). For the CDR3, the DNA is TGTGCCTGGAGCACAGGGGCTGGGGCCAACGTCCTGACTTTC. This codes for CAWSTGAGANVLTF.